This TCR beta chain was profiled in a study of cytomegalovirus exposure and HLA in healthy donors. The study, taken as a whole, reports: The records held CMV serostatus as the only immune exposure information. It was shown in a later analysis that HLA-associated TCR beta chains were more clonally expanded than other, equally common chains.

Although they were nominally healthy when sampled, donors likely had unrecorded immune exposures. With respect to this clone: Its specificity is unknown.

Germline lookup yields CDR1 GTSNPN and CDR2 SVGIG (reference sequence). The CDR3 is made up of 12 amino acids. The V gene end was trimmed by 7 bases and the J gene end by 4 bases; junction bases not matched to a gene: 7. Amplification used 60 Vbeta primers and 13 Jbeta primers. Assay used: immunoSEQ multiplex PCR; TCRdb lists only in-frame clones, some missing. The repertoire has around 98,000 clones, nearly 80% of them found once; the top ten carry about 4%. The source is a woman aged 40 to 50 in good health and CMV-seronegative. The material sequenced was PBMCs. V is TRBV30 and J is TRBJ2-7; TRBD2 aligns across 7 bases. CDR3 loop: CALDASGYEQYF. The DNA for the CDR3 is TGTGCCTTGGACGCTAGCGGATACGAGCAGTACTTC.